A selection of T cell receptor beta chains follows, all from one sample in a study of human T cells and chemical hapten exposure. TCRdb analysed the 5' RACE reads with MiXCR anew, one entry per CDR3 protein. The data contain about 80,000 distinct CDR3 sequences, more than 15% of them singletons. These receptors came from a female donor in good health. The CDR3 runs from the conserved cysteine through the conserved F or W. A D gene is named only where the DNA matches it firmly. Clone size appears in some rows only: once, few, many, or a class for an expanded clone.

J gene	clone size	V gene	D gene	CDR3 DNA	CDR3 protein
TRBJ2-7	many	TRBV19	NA	TGTGCCAGTAGTCCCCCAGAGTCCTCCTACGAGCAGTACTTC	CASSPPESSYEQYF
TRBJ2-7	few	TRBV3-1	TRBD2	TGTGCCAGCAGCCAGAGCGCTAGCGGGGGGGGGAAGAAGCAGTACTTC	CASSQSASGGGKKQYF
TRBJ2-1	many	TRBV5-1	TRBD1	TGCGCCAGCAGCTTGGACCCCGGGACAGGGATCCATGAGCAGTTCTTC	CASSLDPGTGIHEQFF
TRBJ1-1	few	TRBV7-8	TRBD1	TGTGCCAGCAGTCGACAGGGGGTGAACACTGAAGCTTTCTTT	CASSRQGVNTEAFF
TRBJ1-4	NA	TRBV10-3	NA	TGTGCCATCAGCGACCGGGAGGGGGTTAATGAAAAACTGTTTTTT	CAISDREGVNEKLFF
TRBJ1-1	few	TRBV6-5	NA	TGTGCCAGCAGTTACCGGGGATCCACTGAAGCTTTCTTT	CASSYRGSTEAFF
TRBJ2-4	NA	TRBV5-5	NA	TGTGCCAGCAGCTTCGACCATCAGGGCATCTCGGGAAACATTCAGTACTTC	CASSFDHQGISGNIQYF
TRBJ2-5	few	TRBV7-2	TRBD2	TGTGCCAGCAGCCCCGGACTAGCGGGGACGGAGACCCAGTACTTC	CASSPGLAGTETQYF
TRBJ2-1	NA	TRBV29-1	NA	TGCAGCGTTGAAAGAACGGTGGCTGAGCAGTTCTTC	CSVERTVAEQFF
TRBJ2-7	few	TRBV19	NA	TGTGCCAGTGGCAGACAGAACTACGAGCAGTACTTC	CASGRQNYEQYF
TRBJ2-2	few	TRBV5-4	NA	TGTGCCAGCAGCCTAGAGCCGACGATGGTTACCGGGGAGCTGTTTTTT	CASSLEPTMVTGELFF
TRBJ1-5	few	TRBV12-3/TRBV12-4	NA	TGTGCCAGTCAGGGTGGCAATCAGCCCCAGCATTTT	CASQGGNQPQHF
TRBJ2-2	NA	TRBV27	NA	TGTGCCAGCAGTTTAAGGTCGACCGGGGAGCTGTTTTTT	CASSLRSTGELFF
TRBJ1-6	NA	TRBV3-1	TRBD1	TGTGCCAGCAGCCCCGGGGACAGAAATTCACCCCTCCACTTT	CASSPGDRNSPLHF
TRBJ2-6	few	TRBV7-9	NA	TGTGCCAGCAGCCACACTGGGGCAGGACAAAGGGCTGGGGCCAACGTCCTGACTTTC	CASSHTGAGQRAGANVLTF
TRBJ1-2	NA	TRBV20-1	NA	TGCAGTGCCCTCCCCCGACCAAATTCCTATGGCTACACCTTC	CSALPRPNSYGYTF
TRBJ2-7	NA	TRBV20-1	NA	TGCAGTGCTAGAGATGGGGCAGGCGTATCCTACGAGCAGTACTTC	CSARDGAGVSYEQYF
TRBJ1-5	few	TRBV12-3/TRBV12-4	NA	TGTGCCAGCAGTTTAGGGCAAACCAATCAGCCCCAGCATTTT	CASSLGQTNQPQHF
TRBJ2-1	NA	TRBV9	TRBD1	TGTGCCAGCAGCGCCCTTGGACAGGGCCACAATGAGCAGTTCTTC	CASSALGQGHNEQFF
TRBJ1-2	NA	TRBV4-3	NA	TGCGCCAGCAGCCAAGATCCCCCTTCCGAGGGAAATGGCTACACCTTC	CASSQDPPSEGNGYTF
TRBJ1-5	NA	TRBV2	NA	TGTGCCAGCACTAACGGACAGCCTGATCAGCCCCAGCATTTT	CASTNGQPDQPQHF
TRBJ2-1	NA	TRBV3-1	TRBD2	TGTGCCAGTAGACGTTTAGCGGGAGTTGACAATGAGCAGTTCTTC	CASRRLAGVDNEQFF
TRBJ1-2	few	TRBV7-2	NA	TGTGCCAGCAGCTTAGTTGTGTTGGGGCCCCTCGATGGCTACACCTTC	CASSLVVLGPLDGYTF
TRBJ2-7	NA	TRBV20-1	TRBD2	TGCAGTGCGACCGACCTACTAGCGGGAGGGCCCGAGCAGTACTTC	CSATDLLAGGPEQYF
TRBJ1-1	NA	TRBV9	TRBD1	TGTGCCAGCAGCAGACAGGGGGCCGCCCTAATGAACACTGAAGCTTTCTTT	CASSRQGAALMNTEAFF
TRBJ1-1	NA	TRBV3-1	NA	TGTGCCAGCAGCCTTTACACCTACACTGAAGCTTTCTTT	CASSLYTYTEAFF
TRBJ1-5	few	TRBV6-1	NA	TGTGCCAGCAGTGCGACGGGACGGATTAGCAATCAGCCCCAGCATTTT	CASSATGRISNQPQHF
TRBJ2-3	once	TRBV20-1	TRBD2	TGCAGTGGACTAGCGGGGTCCACAGATACGCAGTATTTT	CSGLAGSTDTQYF
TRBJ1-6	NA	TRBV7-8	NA	TGTGCCAGCAGCGAGATGGGGCAGACCGTAAATTCACCCCTCCACTTT	CASSEMGQTVNSPLHF